The rows below give T cell receptor beta chains drawn from one sample of a study of T-cell memory formation after mild COVID-19. TCRdb redid the calling of the 5' RACE reads with MiXCR, one entry per CDR3 protein. This table has approximately 300,000 distinct CDR3 sequences, 8% to 9% appearing once. The specimen sequenced was PBMCs or a T cell subset sorted from them (not recorded which). The source of these receptors is a young man who had mild COVID-19 (a few samples of this study predate the infection). Cell type and time point are not known. Each CDR3 is given with its conserved first and last residue. A D gene is named only where the DNA matches it firmly. Clone size, where shown, is once, few, many, or a class for clones that have expanded.

len,v_gene,j_gene,d_gene,abundance,CDR3aa,CDR3nt
15,TRBV5-1,TRBJ2-1,TRBD1,few,CASSSAGTGDNEQFF,TGCGCCAGCAGCTCAGCCGGGACAGGGGACAATGAGCAGTTCTTC
16,TRBV12-3/TRBV12-4,TRBJ2-3,NA,many,CASSPEEGRLRDTQYF,TGTGCCAGCAGCCCCGAGGAAGGGCGGTTGAGAGATACGCAGTATTTT
17,TRBV7-9,TRBJ2-1,NA,few,CASSSIPGEESYNEQFF,TGTGCCAGCAGCTCCATTCCCGGAGAGGAATCCTACAATGAGCAGTTCTTC
15,TRBV6-6,TRBJ1-5,NA,few,CASTERQVGNQPQHF,TGTGCCAGCACAGAACGACAGGTGGGCAATCAGCCCCAGCATTTT
12,TRBV6-2/TRBV6-3,TRBJ2-3,NA,few,CASSWGQNTQYF,TGTGCCAGCAGTTGGGGTCAGAATACGCAGTATTTT
12,TRBV7-2,TRBJ1-2,NA,few,CASRRPGYGYTF,TGTGCCAGCAGACGCCCGGGCTATGGCTACACCTTC
16,TRBV12-3/TRBV12-4,TRBJ2-2,TRBD2,many,CASSLRLAGGGGELFF,TGTGCCAGCAGCTTACGACTAGCGGGGGGCGGCGGGGAGCTGTTTTTT
14,TRBV5-1,TRBJ1-5,NA,many,CASRRESGNQPQHF,TGCGCCAGCAGGAGGGAGTCTGGCAATCAGCCCCAGCATTTT
15,TRBV6-5,TRBJ1-1,NA,few,CASTSRGRGNTEAFF,TGTGCCAGCACCTCCCGGGGCCGGGGAAACACTGAAGCTTTCTTT
13,TRBV6-5,TRBJ2-2,NA,NA,CASMREDTGELFF,TGTGCCAGCATGAGAGAAGACACCGGGGAGCTGTTTTTT
14,TRBV2,TRBJ2-5,NA,few,CASSLQGRGKTQYF,TGTGCCAGCAGCTTACAGGGGAGGGGTAAGACCCAGTACTTC
13,TRBV7-9,TRBJ1-2,NA,NA,CASSLAPRDYYTF,TGTGCCAGCAGCTTAGCCCCCCGGGACTACTACACCTTC
15,TRBV5-1,TRBJ2-1,TRBD2,NA,CASSATSGGANEQFF,TGCGCCAGCAGCGCGACTAGCGGGGGGGCCAATGAGCAGTTCTTC
14,TRBV7-2,TRBJ2-5,NA,many,CASSLAQHQETQYF,TGTGCCAGCAGCTTAGCACAGCACCAAGAGACCCAGTACTTC
15,TRBV5-5,TRBJ2-5,TRBD1,few,CASSPITTGGETQYF,TGTGCCAGCAGTCCCATAACGACAGGGGGAGAGACCCAGTACTTC
12,TRBV11-2,TRBJ2-7,NA,NA,CASSKTGWEQYF,TGTGCCAGCAGCAAGACCGGGTGGGAGCAGTACTTC
17,TRBV5-8,TRBJ2-3,NA,few,CASSPVWALTSTDTQYF,TGTGCCAGCAGCCCGGTCTGGGCTCTCACCTCCACAGATACGCAGTATTTT
15,TRBV7-2,TRBJ2-1,NA,few,CASSMAGPSYNEQFF,TGTGCCAGCAGCATGGCGGGGCCCTCCTACAATGAGCAGTTCTTC
18,TRBV11-2,TRBJ2-2,TRBD2,NA,CASSFGTSGALGTGELFF,TGTGCCAGCAGTTTTGGCACTAGCGGGGCTTTGGGCACCGGGGAGCTGTTTTTT
16,TRBV3-1,TRBJ2-5,TRBD2,few,CASSPSGRGGLETQYF,TGTGCCAGCAGCCCCTCTGGGCGGGGGGGCCTAGAGACCCAGTACTTC
14,TRBV3-1,TRBJ1-1,NA,NA,CASSQNLGNRDGSF,TGTGCCAGCAGCCAAAATCTCGGGAACAGGGACGGGAGCTTT
14,TRBV25-1,TRBJ1-5,NA,NA,CASTDGDSNQPQHF,TGTGCCAGCACGGACGGAGATAGCAATCAGCCCCAGCATTTT
13,TRBV5-1,TRBJ1-1,TRBD1,many,CASSFGDRGLAFF,TGCGCCAGCAGCTTTGGGGACAGGGGGCTAGCTTTCTTT
15,TRBV6-4,TRBJ2-7,NA,few,CASSAGAGPGYEQYF,TGTGCCAGCAGTGCCGGGGCCGGCCCAGGCTACGAGCAGTACTTC
15,TRBV9,TRBJ1-4,TRBD1,few,CASSTETGEYEKLFF,TGTGCCAGCAGCACCGAGACAGGGGAATATGAAAAACTGTTTTTT
15,TRBV20-1,TRBJ1-1,NA,many,CSARPGLGLNTEAFF,TGCAGTGCTAGACCAGGCCTGGGACTGAACACTGAAGCTTTCTTT
15,TRBV20-1,TRBJ1-2,NA,NA,CSARDNLRGIYGYTF,TGCAGTGCTAGAGATAACCTCAGGGGAATCTATGGCTACACCTTC
12,TRBV10-3,TRBJ1-2,NA,NA,CAISELGKGYTF,TGTGCCATCAGTGAGTTAGGGAAGGGCTACACCTTC
17,TRBV12-3/TRBV12-4,TRBJ1-4,TRBD1,NA,CASSFDRGAATNEKLFF,TGTGCCAGCAGTTTCGACAGGGGAGCGGCAACTAATGAAAAACTGTTTTTT
12,TRBV6-5,TRBJ2-7,NA,NA,CAGLGDTYEQYF,TGTGCCGGCCTGGGGGATACCTACGAGCAGTACTTC
15,TRBV6-6,TRBJ2-1,TRBD2,many,CASSRAGVPNNEQFF,TGTGCCAGCAGCAGAGCGGGGGTTCCCAACAATGAGCAGTTCTTC
16,TRBV7-2,TRBJ1-5,TRBD1,NA,CASSRTGGYSNQPQHF,TGTGCCAGCAGCCGGACAGGGGGCTATAGCAATCAGCCCCAGCATTTT
17,TRBV6-5,TRBJ2-2,NA,NA,CASSSTGTGQDTGELFF,TGTGCCAGCAGTTCTACCGGGACGGGGCAGGACACCGGGGAGCTGTTTTTT
12,TRBV6-1,TRBJ1-2,NA,NA,CASRARERGYTF,TGTGCCAGCAGGGCCCGGGAACGTGGCTACACCTTC
14,TRBV27,TRBJ2-6,NA,NA,CASSLSRDPNVLTF,TGTGCCAGCAGTTTATCTCGAGACCCGAACGTCCTGACTTTC
15,TRBV12-3/TRBV12-4,TRBJ1-5,TRBD1,many,CASSAGTGGDQPQHF,TGTGCCAGCAGTGCCGGGACAGGGGGTGATCAGCCCCAGCATTTT
17,TRBV10-3,TRBJ1-3,NA,NA,CAISAWAAAKEGNTIYF,TGTGCCATCAGTGCGTGGGCAGCGGCTAAAGAGGGAAACACCATATATTTT
14,TRBV29-1,TRBJ2-7,NA,few,CSVANRLSSYEQYF,TGCAGCGTTGCTAACAGGTTGAGCTCCTACGAGCAGTACTTC
16,TRBV4-1,TRBJ2-2,TRBD1,many,CASSPSGTGLTGELFF,TGCGCCAGCAGCCCGTCGGGGACAGGGCTCACCGGGGAGCTGTTTTTT
11,TRBV20-1,TRBJ2-1,NA,NA,CSASQGNEQFF,TGCAGTGCTAGTCAGGGGAATGAGCAGTTCTTC
13,TRBV5-1,TRBJ1-2,NA,many,CASSLGGHDGYTF,TGCGCCAGCAGCTTGGGGGGACACGATGGCTACACCTTC
15,TRBV6-2/TRBV6-3,TRBJ1-5,NA,NA,CASSPTPGGNQPQHF,TGTGCCAGCAGCCCGACCCCGGGGGGCAATCAGCCCCAGCATTTT
18,TRBV24-1,TRBJ2-5,TRBD1,few,CATSDVQSGTGNQETQYF,TGTGCCACCAGTGACGTACAATCCGGGACAGGGAACCAAGAGACCCAGTACTTC
15,TRBV2,TRBJ2-2,TRBD1,many,CASSEGTGKAGELFF,TGTGCCAGCAGTGAAGGGACAGGGAAGGCCGGGGAGCTGTTTTTT
15,TRBV11-2,TRBJ2-1,NA,NA,CASSLVGLGLNEQFF,TGTGCCAGCAGCTTAGTCGGTCTGGGTTTAAATGAGCAGTTCTTC
13,TRBV7-2,TRBJ1-6,NA,NA,CASSSTGQSRLHF,TGTGCCAGCAGCTCGACGGGACAAAGCCGTCTCCACTTT
13,TRBV20-1,TRBJ1-4,NA,NA,CSAGREAGEKLFF,TGCAGTGCTGGCCGAGAAGCGGGTGAAAAACTGTTTTTT
12,TRBV13,TRBJ1-1,NA,NA,CASSLSGTGAFF,TGTGCCAGCAGCCTATCAGGGACCGGTGCTTTCTTT